The 18 T cell receptor beta chains reported below all come from one sample, sequenced in a study of blood T cell repertoires in COVID-19. Profiling relied on immunoSEQ multiplex PCR, and the TCRdb table lists in-frame clones only, not all of them. The sample has about 98,000 clones; roughly 80% are singletons. The material sequenced was peripheral blood. The receptor set was obtained from a woman older than 75 with acute or convalescent COVID-19.

This clone has just a few counts. V and J are TRBV6-9 and TRBJ1-3; D perhaps matches TRBD1 (6 bases). The CDR3 contains 15 residues. Trimming took 6 bases from V and 0 from J, leaving 12 bases between them. Germline lookup yields CDR1 MNHGY and CDR2 SVAAGI. CDR3: CASRCHRVSGNTIYF. As DNA, the CDR3 is TGTGCCAGCAGATGTCACAGGGTCTCTGGAAACACCATATATTTT.

The rearrangement uses TRBV20-1 and TRBJ2-7, with a tentative D call TRBD1 (5 bases). Per germline, CDR1 DFQATT and CDR2 SNEGSKA (reference sequence). The CDR3 extends over 11 amino acids. V dropped 5 bases and J dropped 7 bases, with 12 bases sitting between them. CDR3 sequence (DNA): TGCAGTGCTCTGAAGGGGTGGGAGCAGTACTTC. Amino acid sequence: CSALKGWEQYF.

The chain has TRBV10-2 and TRBJ1-2; 8 positions agree with TRBD1. From germline, CDR1 is WSHSY and CDR2 SAAADI. The ends lost 3 bases at V and 6 bases at J; junction bases unmatched: 9. The CDR3 sequence is 15 residues long. As DNA, the CDR3 is TGCGCCAGCAGTGACCTACAGGGGGGGTCCCATGGCTACACCTTC. This translates into CASSDLQGGSHGYTF.

This chain connects TRBV6-2 or TRBV6-3 to TRBJ2-2; TRBD2 agrees at 7 bases. From germline, CDR1 is MNHEY and CDR2 SVGEGT. J gave up 2 bases and V 5 bases, and 8 bases lay outside the gene matches. CDR3 length: 16 residues. For the CDR3, the DNA is TGTGCCAGCAGTCGGATAGCGGGTGGTAACACCGGGGAGCTGTTTTTT. Translation gives CASSRIAGGNTGELFF.

The rearrangement links TRBV18 to TRBJ2-5; D is possibly TRBD1 (6 bases). The V gene's germline CDR1 is KGHSH and CDR2 LQKENI. Trimming left V 1 base short and J 2 bases short, with 11 bases between. CDR3 length: 15 residues. The CDR3 loop reads CASSPLGQRQETQYF. CDR3 DNA sequence: TGTGCCAGCTCACCACTGGGACAAAGACAAGAGACCCAGTACTTC. Using reference TRBV18 and TRBJ2-5 for the parts outside the CDR3, the full variable domain is NAGVMQNPRHLVRRRGQEARLRCSPMKGHSHVYWYRQLPEEGLKFMVYLQKENIIDESGMPKERFSAEFPKEGPSILRIQQVVRGDSAAYFCASSPLGQRQETQYFGPGTRLLVL.

The rearrangement links TRBV12-3 or TRBV12-4 to TRBJ1-1; maybe TRBD1 (5 bases). V was pared by 4 bases and J by 5 bases, with 11 bases between. The CDR3 has 13 amino acids. CDR3 DNA sequence: TGTGCCAGCAGTTCCTCAGGGAGGACTGAAGCTTTCTTT. As protein: CASSSSGRTEAFF.

The gene calls are TRBV18 and TRBJ1-1, with TRBD1 as a possible D gene (6 bases). Germline V gives CDR1 KGHSH, CDR2 LQKENI. V lost 4 bases and J 1 base, leaving 16 bases between the germline ends. The CDR3 has 16 amino acids. The CDR3 DNA is TGTGCCAGCTCACTATACTCGACAGGACGGAACACTGAAGCTTTCTTT. Its protein is CASSLYSTGRNTEAFF.

The sample holds one count of this clone. The chain recombines TRBV5-6 with TRBJ1-5; the D is unclear. Per germline, CDR1 SGHDT and CDR2 YYEEEE. The CDR3 has 15 residues. V was pared by 6 bases and J by 0 bases, with 13 bases between. The CDR3 DNA follows: TGTGCCAGCAACACGGGAGGTCATAGCAATCAGCCCCAGCATTTT. Encoded protein: CASNTGGHSNQPQHF.

This chain connects TRBV6-2 or TRBV6-3 to TRBJ1-6, with 7 positions matching TRBD1. The J segment lost 5 bases and the V segment lost 5 bases, leaving 9 bases of the junction unmatched. Germline CDR1 is MNHEY and CDR2 is SVGEGT. The CDR3 runs 16 residues. For the CDR3, the DNA is TGTGCCAGCAGTCGACAGGGTTCGGGAAATAATTCACCCCTCCACTTT. It encodes CASSRQGSGNNSPLHF.

This chain joins TRBV5-8 and TRBJ1-1; D might be TRBD1 (5 bases). V was pared by 1 base and J by 4 bases, with 11 bases between. CDR3 length equals 14 residues. CDR1 and CDR2 (germline): SGHTS, YDEGEE. The DNA for the CDR3 is TGTGCCAGCAGCTTGAGGCAGGGCCTCACTGAAGCTTTCTTT. It specifies CASSLRQGLTEAFF.

This chain uses TRBV30 with TRBJ2-2, with D possibly matching TRBD1 (6 bases). The CDR3 totals 14 residues. V was clipped by 0 bases and J by 4 bases, with 9 bases between them. Germline CDR1 is GTSNPN and CDR2 is SVGIG (reference sequence). The CDR3 DNA follows: TGTGCCTGGAGTGTAGGGGGTGGCACCGGGGAGCTGTTTTTT. It is translated as CAWSVGGGTGELFF.

The chain uses TRBV19 and TRBJ1-2; D is perhaps TRBD1 (5 bases). CDR3 length: 16 residues. Trimming left V 0 bases short and J 3 bases short, with 14 bases between. Per the germline V gene, CDR1 is LNHDA and CDR2 is SQIVND (reference sequence). CDR3 loop: CASSIDLWGTYYGYTF. The CDR3 DNA is TGTGCCAGTAGTATAGATCTATGGGGCACCTACTATGGCTACACCTTC. Looking up the rest from reference TRBV19 and TRBJ1-2 gives the full variable domain: DGGITQSPKYLFRKEGQNVTLSCEQNLNHDAMYWYRQDPGQGLRLIYYSQIVNDFQKGDIAEGYSVSREKKESFPLTVTSAQKNPTAFYLCASSIDLWGTYYGYTFGSGTRLTVV.

This clone was detected only once. The genes are TRBV18 and TRBJ2-3, with TRBD1 identical over 8 bases. The trim removed 8 bases at V and 2 bases at J, leaving 9 bases unmatched. Germline V gene lookup returns CDR1 KGHSH and CDR2 LQKENI. The CDR3 has 15 amino acids. CDR3 sequence: CASAQTGGDTDTQYF. Here the CDR3 DNA reads TGTGCCAGCGCCCAAACAGGGGGAGACACAGATACGCAGTATTTT.

This sequence joins TRBV29-1 and TRBJ1-4, with 7 bases that match TRBD1. J gave up 6 bases and V 6 bases, and 7 bases lay outside the gene matches. The CDR3 is 13 residues long. CDR1 is SQVTM and CDR2 is ANQGSEA in the germline V gene. Here the CDR3 DNA reads TGCAGCGTCGTGAAGGGGGCGGATGAAAAACTGTTTTTT. Translating it yields CSVVKGADEKLFF.

The V and J genes are TRBV7-9 and TRBJ1-1; maybe TRBD1 (5 bases). CDR3 length equals 14 residues. Germline lookup yields CDR1 SEHNR and CDR2 FQNEAQ (reference sequence). The V and J ends lost 5 bases and 4 bases respectively, with 14 bases between them. The DNA for the CDR3 is TGTGCCAGCAGCGTCCGGGGGGTTAGCACTGAAGCTTTCTTT. Protein: CASSVRGVSTEAFF.

Only one count was recorded for this clone. The rearrangement joins TRBV9 to TRBJ2-3; 8 bases are shared with TRBD2. Germline CDR1 SGDLS, CDR2 YYNGEE. The trim removed 0 bases at V and 2 bases at J, leaving 5 bases unmatched. The CDR3 sequence is 16 residues long. CDR3: CASSVGFSGNTDTQYF. In DNA form, the CDR3 reads TGTGCCAGCAGCGTAGGGTTTAGCGGGAACACAGATACGCAGTATTTT.

The rearrangement uses TRBV6-5 and TRBJ1-5; TRBD1 aligns across 7 bases. The germline CDR1 and CDR2 sequences are MNHEY and SVGAGI. Trimming took 5 bases from V and 0 from J; bases not matched to a gene: 4. The CDR3 runs 15 residues. CDR3 DNA sequence: TGTGCCAGCAGTATGGGACAGAATAGCAATCAGCCCCAGCATTTT. It yields the protein CASSMGQNSNQPQHF.

The chain carries TRBV7-9 and TRBJ1-2, with D unresolved. The CDR3 extends over 14 amino acids. V lost 11 bases to trimming and J lost 3 bases, with 19 bases between them. Germline loops: CDR1 SEHNR, CDR2 FQNEAQ (reference sequence). The DNA of the CDR3 is TGTGCCGCCGCTGTGAGGCCCACGGACTATGGCTACACCTTC. Its translation is CAAAVRPTDYGYTF.